A single sample gave rise to the 18 T cell receptor beta chains below, sequenced in a study of cytomegalovirus exposure and HLA in healthy donors. A multiplex PCR was run with 60 Vbeta primers and 13 Jbeta primers. TCRdb keeps only in-frame clones here, not all; method: immunoSEQ multiplex PCR. Here the sample spans roughly 140,000 clones, about four fifths being singletons. The source material was PBMCs. Receptors originate from a man aged 40-49 years in good health and CMV-seropositive.

The CDR3 coding sequence is TGTGCCAGCGGCGGGAGCGGTGAGACCCAGTACTTC. This codes for CASGGSGETQYF. The chain carries TRBV5-4 and TRBJ2-5, with 7 bases aligning to TRBD2. The CDR3 is made up of 12 amino acids. Germline trimming cut 7 bases from V and 5 bases from J; bases unmatched to any gene: 5. Germline CDR1 reads SGHNT; CDR2 reads YYREEE (reference sequence). The entire variable domain, with the rest obtained from reference TRBV5-4 and TRBJ2-5, is as follows: ETGVTQSPTHLIKTRGQQVTLRCSSQSGHNTVSWYQQALGQGPQFIFQYYREEENGRGNFPPRFSGLQFPNYSSELNVNALELDDSALYLCASGGSGETQYFGPGTRLLVL.

V usage is TRBV6-4 and J usage is TRBJ1-1, with D perhaps matching TRBD1 (6 bases). CDR3 length equals 11 residues. V was pared by 2 bases and J by 11 bases, with 9 bases between. Germline assignment: CDR1 MRHNA and CDR2 SNTAGT. The CDR3 loop is CASSDKGEAFF. CDR3 coding DNA: TGTGCCAGCAGTGACAAGGGGGAGGCTTTCTTT.

The chain recombines TRBV7-9 with TRBJ1-4; 7 bases map to TRBD1. The CDR3 is 14 residues long. Germline V CDR1 and CDR2: SEHNR, FQNEAQ (reference sequence). Losses at the gene ends were 5 bases for V and 4 bases for J; bases not matched to a gene: 4. CDR3 nucleotide sequence: TGTGCCAGCAGCCCGGGACAGTATAATGAAAAACTGTTTTTT. This gives the protein CASSPGQYNEKLFF.

V usage is TRBV4-1 and J usage is TRBJ2-3, with 8 bases identical to TRBD2. V trimming: 6 bases; J trimming: 3 bases; junction bases outside the gene matches: 5. Germline V lookup: CDR1 MGHRA, CDR2 YSYEKL. This CDR3 is 14 amino acids long. CDR3 residues: CASRSGSWTDTQYF. Here the CDR3 DNA reads TGCGCCAGCAGGAGCGGGAGTTGGACAGATACGCAGTATTTT.

V usage is TRBV7-9 and J usage is TRBJ2-7; weak D call: TRBD2 (5 bases). V was trimmed by 4 bases and J by 7 bases, leaving 11 bases between them. Germline loops: CDR1 SEHNR, CDR2 FQNEAQ (reference sequence). The CDR3 totals 12 residues. In DNA, the CDR3 is TGTGCCAGCAGCTGGAGTCGAGGGGAGCAGTACTTC. Amino acids: CASSWSRGEQYF.

The chain has TRBV18 and TRBJ1-5; D is unclear. This CDR3 is built from 15 residues. Germline CDR1 is KGHSH and CDR2 is LQKENI. V lost 4 bases, J lost 1 base, and 11 bases lay in between. The CDR3 protein is CASSQRDGSNQPQHF. CDR3 bases: TGTGCCAGCTCACAGCGGGATGGCAGCAATCAGCCCCAGCATTTT.

This chain connects TRBV2 to TRBJ1-1; TRBD1 agrees at 7 bases. The CDR3 spans 13 residues. V shed 4 bases, J shed 7 bases, and the junction held 6 bases outside the gene matches. Germline-derived CDR1 and CDR2 are SNHLY and FYNNEI. The CDR3 sequence: CASSVTGRYEAFF. CDR3 bases: TGTGCCAGCAGTGTGACAGGGAGATATGAAGCTTTCTTT.

J is TRBJ2-7 and V is TRBV5-4; 8 nucleotides align to TRBD2. J lost 7 bases, V lost 3 bases, and 9 bases had no gene match. CDR1 is SGHNT and CDR2 is YYREEE in the germline V gene (reference sequence). This CDR3 region has 14 residues. This CDR3 reads CASSWTGREGEQYF. CDR3 DNA sequence: TGTGCCAGCAGCTGGACGGGCCGGGAGGGAGAGCAGTACTTC.

The chain uses TRBV7-9 and TRBJ1-1, with D possibly TRBD1 on 5 matching bases. The CDR3 sequence is 14 residues long. The V and J ends lost 6 bases and 0 bases respectively, with 11 bases between them. From germline, CDR1 is SEHNR and CDR2 FQNEAQ (reference sequence). CDR3: CASRYDSMNTEAFF. CDR3 bases: TGTGCCAGCAGATATGACAGCATGAACACTGAAGCTTTCTTT.

In this sample, this clone turned up once. The junction departs from the called germline gene at one end, perhaps through a read error. In the same sample, other DNA sequences code for this CDR3. V gene TRBV18 combines with J gene TRBJ2-1; the D gene is possibly TRBD1 (6 bases). The CDR3 totals 13 residues. The germline CDR1 and CDR2 sequences are KGHSH and LQKENI. The CDR3 loop reads CASSLNRDNEQFF. Written as DNA, the CDR3 is TGTGCCAGCTCACTTAACCGGGACAACGAGCAGTTCTTC.

Worth noting for this clone: The junction shows a germline mismatch at one end, possibly a read error. The chain uses TRBV6-6 and TRBJ1-1, with 10 bases identical to TRBD1. This CDR3 is 13 amino acids long. CDR1 is MNHNY and CDR2 is SVGAGI in the germline V gene (reference sequence). The CDR3 DNA is TGTGCCATCAGTGAGGACAGGGGGAGTGCAGCTTTCTTT. Its protein is CAISEDRGSAAFF.

This clone was detected only once. As DNA, the CDR3 is TGTGCCAGCGCGAGGGGGAATAAGTACACTGAAGCTTTCTTT. It encodes CASARGNKYTEAFF. This sequence joins TRBV25-1 and TRBJ1-1; a possible D gene is TRBD1 (6 bases). This CDR3 is 14 amino acids long. The germline V gene encodes CDR1 MGHDK and CDR2 SYGVNS. V was pared by 8 bases and J by 3 bases, with 16 bases between. Full variable domain (outside the CDR3, taken from reference TRBV25-1 and TRBJ1-1): EADIYQTPRYLVIGTGKKITLECSQTMGHDKMYWYQQDPGMELHLIHYSYGVNSTEKGDLSSESTVSRIRTEHFPLTLESARPSHTSQYLCASARGNKYTEAFFGQGTRLTVV.

This clone was detected only a few times. The V gene is TRBV25-1, the J gene TRBJ2-1; TRBD1 agrees at 9 bases. The CDR3 spans 15 residues. Germline lookup yields CDR1 MGHDK and CDR2 SYGVNS. Trimming at V came to 3 bases and at J to 7 bases, leaving 7 bases not matched to a gene. Here the CDR3 DNA reads TGTGCCAGCAGTGAGCCGGACAGGGGTGGGAATGAGCAGTTCTTC. Translating gives CASSEPDRGGNEQFF.

The chain employs TRBV29-1 and TRBJ2-5; 8 bases match TRBD2. CDR1 is SQVTM, CDR2 ANQGSEA, per germline. V dropped 4 bases and J dropped 2; count of bases not matched to a gene: 3. The CDR3 is 13 residues long. As DNA, the CDR3 is TGCAGCGTTGTACCGGGGGGGCAAGAGACCCAGTACTTC. Amino acids: CSVVPGGQETQYF.

This clone was seen only once. The J gene is TRBJ2-3, the V gene TRBV9; 8 bases are shared with TRBD2. V gave up 0 bases and J gave up 4 bases; unmatched junction bases: 7. Germline CDR1 reads SGDLS; CDR2 reads YYNGEE. The CDR3 loop spans 16 amino acids. CDR3 in amino acids: CASSVVTSGSPDTQYF. CDR3 sequence (DNA): TGTGCCAGCAGCGTAGTTACGAGCGGGAGCCCAGATACGCAGTATTTT. Filled out from reference TRBV9 and TRBJ2-3, the complete variable domain reads DSGVTQTPKHLITATGQRVTLRCSPRSGDLSVYWYQQSLDQGLQFLIQYYNGEERAKGNILERFSAQQFPDLHSELNLSSLELGDSALYFCASSVVTSGSPDTQYFGPGTRLTVL.

The chain is built from TRBV30 and TRBJ2-3; TRBD2 matches 7 bases. The V gene end was trimmed by 2 bases and the J gene end by 3 bases; junction bases not matched to a gene: 5. Germline V lookup: CDR1 GTSNPN, CDR2 SVGIG (reference sequence). CDR3 size: 14 residues. The CDR3 loop reads CAWSRDYNTDTQYF. CDR3 nucleotides: TGTGCCTGGAGTCGGGACTACAATACAGATACGCAGTATTTT.

V gene TRBV14 combines with J gene TRBJ2-7, with D perhaps matching TRBD2 (6 bases). CDR1 is SGHDN, CDR2 FVKESK, per germline. The ends were cut back, 4 bases at V and 0 bases at J, with 7 bases in the middle. The CDR3 is 13 residues long. The CDR3 region is CASSRTISYEQYF. In DNA, the CDR3 is TGTGCCAGCAGCCGGACTATCTCCTACGAGCAGTACTTC.

V is TRBV2 and J is TRBJ2-1; 9 bases fit TRBD1. CDR1 and CDR2 (germline): SNHLY, FYNNEI. Losses at the gene ends were 3 bases for V and 6 bases for J; bases not matched to a gene: 0. The CDR3 is 13 amino acids. The CDR3 region has the DNA TGTGCCAGCAGTGAGGACAGGGGCAATGAGCAGTTCTTC. Translated: CASSEDRGNEQFF.